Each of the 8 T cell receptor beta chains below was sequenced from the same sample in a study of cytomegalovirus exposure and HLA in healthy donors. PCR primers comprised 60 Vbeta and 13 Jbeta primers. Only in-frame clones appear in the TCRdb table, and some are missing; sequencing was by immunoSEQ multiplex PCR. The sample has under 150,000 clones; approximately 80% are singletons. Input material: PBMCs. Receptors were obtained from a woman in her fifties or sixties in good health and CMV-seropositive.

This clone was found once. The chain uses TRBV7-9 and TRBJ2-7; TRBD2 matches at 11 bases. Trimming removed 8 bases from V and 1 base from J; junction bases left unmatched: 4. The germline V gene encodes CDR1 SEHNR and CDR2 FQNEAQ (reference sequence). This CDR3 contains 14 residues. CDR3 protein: CASGGLAGSYEQYF. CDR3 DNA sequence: TGTGCCAGCGGAGGACTAGCGGGTTCCTACGAGCAGTACTTC.

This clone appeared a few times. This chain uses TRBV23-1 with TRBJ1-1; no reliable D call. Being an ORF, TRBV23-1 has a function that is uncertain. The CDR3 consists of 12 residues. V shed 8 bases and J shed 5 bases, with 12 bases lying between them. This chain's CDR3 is CASHISRTEAFF. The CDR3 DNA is TGCGCCAGCCATATTTCCAGGACTGAAGCTTTCTTT.

The CDR3 loop reads CASSPPGRLAENNEQFF. The CDR3 nucleotides are TGTGCCAGCTCACCACCAGGGCGGCTAGCGGAGAACAATGAGCAGTTCTTC. The genes are TRBV18 and TRBJ2-1; 7 nucleotides line up with TRBD2. Per the germline V gene, CDR1 is KGHSH and CDR2 is LQKENI. The CDR3 consists of 17 residues. J gave up 5 bases and V 0 bases, and 10 bases lay outside the gene matches.

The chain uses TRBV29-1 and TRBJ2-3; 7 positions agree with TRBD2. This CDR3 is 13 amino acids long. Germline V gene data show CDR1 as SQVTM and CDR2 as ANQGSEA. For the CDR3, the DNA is TGCACCTCGGGGGGAGGGGGCACAGATACGCAGTATTTT. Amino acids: CTSGGGGTDTQYF.

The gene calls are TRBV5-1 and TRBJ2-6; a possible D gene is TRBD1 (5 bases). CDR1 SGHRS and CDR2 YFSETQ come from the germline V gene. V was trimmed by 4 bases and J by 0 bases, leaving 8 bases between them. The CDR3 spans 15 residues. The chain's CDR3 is CASSPDSSGANVLTF. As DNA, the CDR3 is TGCGCCAGCAGCCCAGACAGCTCTGGGGCCAACGTCCTGACTTTC.

The CDR3 spells CASSEGQTAYQETQYF. CDR3 nucleotides: TGTGCCAGCAGTGAAGGACAGACCGCGTACCAAGAGACCCAGTACTTC. The chain recombines TRBV2 with TRBJ2-5; possibly TRBD1 for D (5 bases). Germline-derived CDR1 and CDR2 are SNHLY and FYNNEI. The V gene lost 1 base and the J gene lost 0 bases, with 12 bases spanning the gap. This CDR3 spans 16 amino acids.

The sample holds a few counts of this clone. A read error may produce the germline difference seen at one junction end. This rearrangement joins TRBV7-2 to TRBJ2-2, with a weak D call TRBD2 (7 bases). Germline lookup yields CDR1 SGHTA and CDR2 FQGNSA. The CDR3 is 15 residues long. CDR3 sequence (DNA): TGTGCCGGCAGATTAAGGGGGGGAAACACCGGGGAGCTGTTTTTT. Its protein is CAGRLRGGNTGELFF.

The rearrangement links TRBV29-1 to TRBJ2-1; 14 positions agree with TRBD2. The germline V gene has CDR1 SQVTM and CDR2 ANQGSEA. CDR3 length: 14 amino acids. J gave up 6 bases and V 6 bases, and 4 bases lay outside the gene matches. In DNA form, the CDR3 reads TGCAGCGTGCGGACTAGCGGGGGGTTCAATGAGCAGTTCTTC. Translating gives CSVRTSGGFNEQFF.